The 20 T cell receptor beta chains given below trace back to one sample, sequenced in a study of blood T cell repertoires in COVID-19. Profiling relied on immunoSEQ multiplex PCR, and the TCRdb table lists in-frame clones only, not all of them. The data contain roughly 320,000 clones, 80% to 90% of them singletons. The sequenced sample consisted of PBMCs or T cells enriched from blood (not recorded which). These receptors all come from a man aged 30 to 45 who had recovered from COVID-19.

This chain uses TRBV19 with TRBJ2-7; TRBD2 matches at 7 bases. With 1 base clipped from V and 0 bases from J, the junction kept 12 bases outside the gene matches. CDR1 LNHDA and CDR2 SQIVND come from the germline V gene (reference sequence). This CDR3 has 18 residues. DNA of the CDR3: TGTGCCAGTAGTATAGTCGGAGGCGGAGCGGGATACTCCTACGAGCAGTACTTC. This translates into CASSIVGGGAGYSYEQYF. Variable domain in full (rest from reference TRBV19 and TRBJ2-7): DGGITQSPKYLFRKEGQNVTLSCEQNLNHDAMYWYRQDPGQGLRLIYYSQIVNDFQKGDIAEGYSVSREKKESFPLTVTSAQKNPTAFYLCASSIVGGGAGYSYEQYFGPGTRLTVT.

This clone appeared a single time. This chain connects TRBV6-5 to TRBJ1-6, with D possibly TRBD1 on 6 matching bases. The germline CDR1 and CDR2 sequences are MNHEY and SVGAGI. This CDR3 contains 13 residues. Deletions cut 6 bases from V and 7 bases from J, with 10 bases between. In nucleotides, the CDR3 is TGTGCCAGCAGAGGACAGCAAAATTCACCCCTCCACTTT. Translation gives CASRGQQNSPLHF.

The chain's CDR3 is CASSFSGTGIGKLFF. DNA of the CDR3: TGTGCCAGCAGCTTCTCCGGGACAGGGATCGGAAAACTGTTTTTT. This chain connects TRBV11-1 to TRBJ1-4, with 9 bases fitting TRBD1. The CDR3 has 15 residues. Unmatched junction bases numbered 9, after V lost 3 bases and J lost 10 bases. Germline values: CDR1 SGHAT, CDR2 FQDESV (reference sequence).

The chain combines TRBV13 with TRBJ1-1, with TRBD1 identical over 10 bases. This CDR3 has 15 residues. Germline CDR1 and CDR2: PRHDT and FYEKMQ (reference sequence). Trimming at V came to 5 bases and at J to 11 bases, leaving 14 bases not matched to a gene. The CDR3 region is CASSRQPQTGGEAFF. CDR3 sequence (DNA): TGTGCCAGCAGCCGACAACCTCAGACAGGGGGCGAGGCTTTCTTT.

In nucleotides, the CDR3 is TGTGCCAGCAGCCAACTCGGGACAAGGGATAATTCACCCCTCCACTTT. Protein: CASSQLGTRDNSPLHF. The V gene is TRBV3-1 (or the pseudogene TRBV3-2), the J gene TRBJ1-6; TRBD1 might be the D (6 bases). The CDR3 loop spans 16 amino acids. V was clipped by 2 bases and J by 5 bases, with 13 bases between them. CDR1 is LGHDT, CDR2 YNNKEL, per germline (reference sequence).

The CDR3 reads CASRTGPNYGYTF. For the CDR3, the DNA is TGTGCCAGCCGCACAGGGCCTAACTATGGCTACACCTTC. The J gene is TRBJ1-2, the V gene TRBV7-2, with a weak D call TRBD1 (6 bases). The CDR3 is 13 amino acids. Trimming took 8 bases from V and 0 from J, leaving 10 bases between them. Germline CDR1 reads SGHTA; CDR2 reads FQGNSA.

The CDR3 is CASRSVGGSEKLFF. CDR3 nucleotide sequence: TGTGCCAGCAGGTCCGTCGGGGGAAGCGAAAAACTGTTTTTT. The genes are TRBV5-4 and TRBJ1-4, with a possible D match to TRBD1 (5 bases). The V end lost 5 bases, the J end lost 8 bases, and 16 bases lay between the germline ends. This CDR3 comprises 14 residues. CDR1 is SGHNT, CDR2 YYREEE, per germline (reference sequence).

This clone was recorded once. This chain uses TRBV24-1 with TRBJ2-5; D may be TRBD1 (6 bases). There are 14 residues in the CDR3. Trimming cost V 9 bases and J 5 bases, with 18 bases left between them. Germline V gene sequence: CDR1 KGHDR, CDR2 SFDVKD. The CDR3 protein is CATQEHTGSETQYF. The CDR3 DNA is TGTGCCACCCAAGAACACACAGGGTCGGAGACCCAGTACTTC.

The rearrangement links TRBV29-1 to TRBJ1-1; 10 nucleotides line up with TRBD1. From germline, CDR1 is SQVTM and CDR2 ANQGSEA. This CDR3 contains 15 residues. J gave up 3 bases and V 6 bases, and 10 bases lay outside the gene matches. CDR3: CSVPGQGGWDTEAFF. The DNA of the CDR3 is TGCAGCGTCCCAGGACAGGGGGGTTGGGACACTGAAGCTTTCTTT.

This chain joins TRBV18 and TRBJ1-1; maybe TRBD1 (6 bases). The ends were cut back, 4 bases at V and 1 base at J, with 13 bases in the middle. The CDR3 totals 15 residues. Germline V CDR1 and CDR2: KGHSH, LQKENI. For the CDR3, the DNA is TGTGCCAGCTCACTGGACAGTTTGCCGAACACTGAAGCTTTCTTT. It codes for CASSLDSLPNTEAFF.

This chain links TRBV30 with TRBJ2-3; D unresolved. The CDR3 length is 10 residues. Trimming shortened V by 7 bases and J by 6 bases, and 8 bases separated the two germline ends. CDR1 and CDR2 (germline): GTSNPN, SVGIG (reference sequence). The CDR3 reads CASEWDTQYF. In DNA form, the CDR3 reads TGTGCCTCAGAATGGGATACGCAGTATTTT.

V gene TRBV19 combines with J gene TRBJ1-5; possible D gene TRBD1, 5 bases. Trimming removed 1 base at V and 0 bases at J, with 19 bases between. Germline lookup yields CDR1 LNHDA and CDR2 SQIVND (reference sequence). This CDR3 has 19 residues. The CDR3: CASSIVWTLRAYSNQPQHF. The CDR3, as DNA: TGTGCCAGTAGTATAGTGTGGACACTCCGTGCCTATAGCAATCAGCCCCAGCATTTT.

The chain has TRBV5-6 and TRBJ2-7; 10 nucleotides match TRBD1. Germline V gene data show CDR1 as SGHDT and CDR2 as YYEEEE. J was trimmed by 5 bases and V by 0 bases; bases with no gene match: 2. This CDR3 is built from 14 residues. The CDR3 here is CASSLVGTGDEQYF. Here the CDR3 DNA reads TGTGCCAGCAGCTTGGTTGGGACAGGGGACGAGCAGTACTTC.

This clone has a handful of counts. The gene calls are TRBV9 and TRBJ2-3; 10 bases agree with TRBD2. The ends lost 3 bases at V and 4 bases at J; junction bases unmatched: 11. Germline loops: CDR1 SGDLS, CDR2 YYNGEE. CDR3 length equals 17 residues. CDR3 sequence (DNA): TGTGCCAGCAGCGGAGGCCCTAGCGGGAGTTTCGCAGATACGCAGTATTTT. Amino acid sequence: CASSGGPSGSFADTQYF.

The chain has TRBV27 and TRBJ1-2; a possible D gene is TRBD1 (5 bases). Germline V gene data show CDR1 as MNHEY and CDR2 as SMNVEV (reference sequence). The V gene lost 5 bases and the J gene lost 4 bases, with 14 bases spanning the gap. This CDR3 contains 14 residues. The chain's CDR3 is CASSLYRKGYGYTF. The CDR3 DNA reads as TGTGCCAGCAGTCTATACAGGAAGGGCTATGGCTACACCTTC.

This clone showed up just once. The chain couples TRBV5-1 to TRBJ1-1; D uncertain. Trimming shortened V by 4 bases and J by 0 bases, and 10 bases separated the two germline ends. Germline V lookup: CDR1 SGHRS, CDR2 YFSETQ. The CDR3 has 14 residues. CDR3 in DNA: TGCGCCAGCAGCGCCGGACTCTTGAACACTGAAGCTTTCTTT. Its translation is CASSAGLLNTEAFF. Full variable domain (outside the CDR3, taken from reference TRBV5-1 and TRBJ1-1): KAGVTQTPRYLIKTRGQQVTLSCSPISGHRSVSWYQQTPGQGLQFLFEYFSETQRNKGNFPGRFSGRQFSNSRSEMNVSTLELGDSALYLCASSAGLLNTEAFFGQGTRLTVV.

The CDR3 DNA reads as TGTGCCAGTACCCCTTTGACAGGGACGGATGAAAAACTGTTTTTT. It yields the protein CASTPLTGTDEKLFF. The gene calls are TRBV19 and TRBJ1-4, with 7 bases that match TRBD1. There are 15 residues in the CDR3. Looked up from germline, CDR1 is LNHDA and CDR2 is SQIVND (reference sequence). V lost 7 bases to trimming and J lost 6 bases; unmatched junction nucleotides: 11.

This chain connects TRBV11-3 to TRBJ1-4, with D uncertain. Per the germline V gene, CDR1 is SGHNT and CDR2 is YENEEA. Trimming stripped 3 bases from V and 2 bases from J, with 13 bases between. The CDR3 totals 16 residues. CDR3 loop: CASSFTYRVTNEKLFF. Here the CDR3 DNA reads TGTGCCAGCAGCTTCACTTATCGGGTGACTAATGAAAAACTGTTTTTT.

The CDR3 region is CASSIHAPTRDGYTF. In DNA form, the CDR3 reads TGTGCCAGTAGTATCCACGCTCCAACCAGGGATGGCTACACCTTC. The chain carries TRBV19 and TRBJ1-2, with D possibly being TRBD1 (5 bases). The CDR3 contains 15 residues. V was trimmed by 3 bases and J by 6 bases, leaving 17 bases between them. The germline gives CDR1 LNHDA, CDR2 SQIVND (reference sequence).

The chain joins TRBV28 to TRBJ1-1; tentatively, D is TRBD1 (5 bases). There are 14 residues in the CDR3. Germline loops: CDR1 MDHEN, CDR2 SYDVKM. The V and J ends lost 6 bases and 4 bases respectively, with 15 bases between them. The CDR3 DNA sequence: TGTGCCAGCAGGGGGCGACAGTGGAGCACTGAAGCTTTCTTT. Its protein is CASRGRQWSTEAFF.